The 22 T cell receptor beta chains below come from one sample, sequenced in a study of shared clonotypes between healthy human individuals (dated by TCRdb to 2019 to 2021). Receptors were amplified or captured by the immunoSEQ multiplex PCR assay. Sourced from immuneACCESS, this table was stored by TCRdb with only in-frame sequences that have V and J called. A share of the clones is absent; for the studies checked, an unresolved V gene accounts for under half, and the remainder has no known explanation. This sample gives 450,000 to 650,000 clones in total; about 80% of them show up just once. The biggest ten clones account for 12% of the sample. The specimen sequenced was PBMCs. All receptors derive from a woman between 40 and 50 years old in good health. Some clones in this sample may be carry-over from other donors' samples.

This clone came up many times. The identical CDR3 is also encoded by other nucleotide sequences in the sample. The V and J genes are TRBV7-3 and TRBJ1-1, with D hard to call. CDR3 size: 14 residues. The germline gives CDR1 SGHTA, CDR2 FQGTGA. V was cut by 1 base and J by 4 bases, with 10 bases left in between. This chain's CDR3 is CASSLMGPGTEAFF. CDR3 DNA sequence: TGTGCCAGCAGCTTAATGGGCCCGGGCACTGAAGCTTTCTTT.

The chain's CDR3 is CASSTPWTSGNDIQYF. The CDR3 DNA follows: TGTGCCAGCAGCACACCTTGGACTAGCGGGAATGACATTCAGTACTTC. The rearrangement uses TRBV28 and TRBJ2-4, with 12 positions matching TRBD2. The J segment lost 8 bases and the V segment lost 6 bases, leaving 11 bases of the junction unmatched. This CDR3 spans 16 amino acids. CDR1 is MDHEN and CDR2 is SYDVKM in the germline V gene.

Note on this clone: Other DNA sequences in this sample translate to the same CDR3. The V call is TRBV6-1, the J call TRBJ2-5, with no clear D. CDR3 length: 14 amino acids. Germline V gives CDR1 MNHNS, CDR2 SASEGT. Trimming pared 2 bases from V and 2 bases from J, leaving 9 bases between. Here the CDR3 reads CASSESGRQETQYF. In DNA form, the CDR3 reads TGTGCCAGCAGTGAATCGGGCAGACAAGAGACCCAGTACTTC.

The rearrangement joins TRBV19 to TRBJ2-3, with 8 bases lining up with TRBD1. Germline V gene lookup returns CDR1 LNHDA and CDR2 SQIVND (reference sequence). Unmatched junction bases numbered 3, after V lost 7 bases and J lost 3 bases. The CDR3 length is 13 residues. The CDR3 DNA reads TGTGCCAGTATGAACAGGGGGACAGATACGCAGTATTTT. Translating it yields CASMNRGTDTQYF.

The rearrangement uses TRBV4-1 and TRBJ2-5; D tentatively fits TRBD1 or TRBD2 (5 bases each). CDR1 MGHRA and CDR2 YSYEKL come from the germline V gene. The V and J ends lost 4 bases and 2 bases respectively, with 8 bases between them. The CDR3 loop spans 13 amino acids. CDR3 bases: TGCGCCAGCAGCCGGGGACGGCAAGAGACCCAGTACTTC. It codes for CASSRGRQETQYF.

The chain couples TRBV28 to TRBJ2-7; D is unclear. CDR1 and CDR2 (germline): MDHEN, SYDVKM. V gave up 2 bases and J gave up 0 bases, with 8 bases separating them. CDR3 length: 14 amino acids. The CDR3, as DNA: TGTGCCAGCAGTTTAGCGCCTAGCTCCTACGAGCAGTACTTC. It specifies CASSLAPSSYEQYF.

V and J are TRBV7-2 and TRBJ2-1; 7 bases agree with TRBD2. After removal of 5 bases from V and 1 base from J, the junction contained 8 bases not matched to a gene. CDR3 length: 16 amino acids. Per the germline V gene, CDR1 is SGHTA and CDR2 is FQGNSA. In nucleotides, the CDR3 is TGTGCCAGCAGCGGTCAAGCGGGAATGTCCTACAATGAGCAGTTCTTC. It translates to CASSGQAGMSYNEQFF.

This chain links TRBV28 with TRBJ2-5; TRBD2 matches at 10 bases. In germline, CDR1 is MDHEN, CDR2 SYDVKM. The CDR3 totals 16 residues. V shed 7 bases and J 1 base; nucleotides not matched to a gene: 9. As DNA, the CDR3 is TGTGCCAGCATGGGGGGGAGACTAGCGGGCCAAGAGACCCAGTACTTC. Protein: CASMGGRLAGQETQYF.

This rearrangement joins TRBV5-6 to TRBJ1-2, with a weak D call TRBD1 (6 bases). The V gene lost 3 bases and the J gene lost 7 bases, with 16 bases spanning the gap. The CDR3 covers 14 residues. The germline V gene encodes CDR1 SGHDT and CDR2 YYEEEE. The CDR3 DNA is TGTGCCAGCAGCTCCAGTCCCGGGACATTTGGCTACACCTTC. Encoded protein: CASSSSPGTFGYTF. Together with reference TRBV5-6 and TRBJ1-2, the CDR3 gives the full variable domain: DAGVTQSPTHLIKTRGQQVTLRCSPKSGHDTVSWYQQALGQGPQFIFQYYEEEERQRGNFPDRFSGHQFPNYSSELNVNALLLGDSALYLCASSSSPGTFGYTFGSGTRLTVV.

This chain connects TRBV2 to TRBJ2-3; 7 nucleotides match TRBD2. Losses at the gene ends were 6 bases for V and 2 bases for J; bases not matched to a gene: 5. Germline V gene data show CDR1 as SNHLY and CDR2 as FYNNEI. The CDR3 runs 14 residues. The CDR3 nucleotides are TGTGCCAGCAGCGCGGGAGTGATCACAGATACGCAGTATTTT. This sequence encodes CASSAGVITDTQYF.

This chain joins TRBV13 and TRBJ2-7; either TRBD1 or TRBD2 may supply D (5 bases each). The length of the CDR3 is 14 residues. Per germline, CDR1 PRHDT and CDR2 FYEKMQ (reference sequence). The V end was cut by 5 bases, the J end by 0 bases, with 11 bases between. The CDR3 sequence: CASSPRDDSYEQYF. The CDR3 coding sequence is TGTGCCAGCAGCCCCAGGGACGACTCCTACGAGCAGTACTTC.

This chain connects TRBV5-4 to TRBJ2-7, with 7 bases identical to TRBD1. Germline V lookup: CDR1 SGHNT, CDR2 YYREEE (reference sequence). This CDR3 is built from 15 residues. Unmatched junction bases numbered 7, after V lost 4 bases and J lost 0 bases. The CDR3 loop reads CASSPNRGNSYEQYF. The CDR3 bases are TGTGCCAGCAGCCCTAACAGGGGAAACTCCTACGAGCAGTACTTC.

This chain joins TRBV5-1 and TRBJ1-2; D remains ambiguous. Germline CDR1 and CDR2: SGHRS and YFSETQ. This CDR3 spans 12 amino acids. Trimming took off 7 bases at V and 3 bases at J, with 10 bases between the two ends. The CDR3 here is CASAPRDYGYTF. Written as DNA, the CDR3 is TGCGCCAGCGCCCCCCGGGACTATGGCTACACCTTC.

A note on this clone: The junction departs from the called germline gene at one end, perhaps through a read error. This chain connects TRBV10-3 to TRBJ2-3; 13 nucleotides agree with TRBD2. The germline V gene has CDR1 ENHRY and CDR2 SYGVKD. The CDR3 spans 14 residues. CDR3 sequence reads: CAISESGRTSGSHF. DNA for the CDR3: TGTGCCATCAGTGAGTCGGGGCGGACTAGCGGGAGCCATTTT.

The rearrangement links TRBV18 to TRBJ2-3; 7 bases map to TRBD1. There are 19 residues in the CDR3. The V segment lost 0 bases and the J segment 6 bases; nucleotides outside the gene matches: 18. From germline, CDR1 is KGHSH and CDR2 LQKENI. The DNA of the CDR3 is TGTGCCAGCTCACCACCCTCCTACCGACAGGGAAGGGATACGGATACGCAGTATTTT. It encodes CASSPPSYRQGRDTDTQYF. The full variable domain, in which reference TRBV18 and TRBJ2-3 provide the parts outside the CDR3, is NAGVMQNPRHLVRRRGQEARLRCSPMKGHSHVYWYRQLPEEGLKFMVYLQKENIIDESGMPKERFSAEFPKEGPSILRIQQVVRGDSAAYFCASSPPSYRQGRDTDTQYFGPGTRLTVL.

This clone appeared a single time. The chain combines TRBV19 with TRBJ2-2; 9 positions agree with TRBD2. The V gene end was trimmed by 5 bases and the J gene end by 5 bases; junction bases not matched to a gene: 6. From germline, CDR1 is LNHDA and CDR2 SQIVND (reference sequence). CDR3 length: 15 residues. Here the CDR3 reads CASSRLAGWTGELFF. In nucleotides, the CDR3 is TGTGCCAGTAGTCGGCTAGCGGGATGGACCGGGGAGCTGTTTTTT.

Note on this clone: Being one base from a much bigger clone, this may be a read error. At the DNA level, this CDR3 is encoded by other sequences in the same sample as well. V is TRBV27 and J is TRBJ2-1; 11 nucleotides line up with TRBD2. Looked up from germline, CDR1 is MNHEY and CDR2 is SMNVEV (reference sequence). V was pared by 7 bases and J by 8 bases, with 34 bases of the junction left unmatched. CDR3 size: 23 residues. CDR3 in amino acids: CASIRFGVRTSGSIPVRIHEQFF. CDR3 nucleotide sequence: TGTGCCAGCATTCGCTTTGGGGTTAGAACTAGCGGGAGTATCCCGGTGAGGATACATGAGCAGTTCTTC.

This clone was seen a handful of times. The same CDR3 also results from other DNA sequences found in this sample. The chain carries TRBV18 and TRBJ2-7, with 9 bases matching TRBD2. The ends lost 2 bases at V and 1 base at J; junction bases unmatched: 3. The CDR3 loop spans 15 amino acids. Germline CDR1 and CDR2: KGHSH and LQKENI. The CDR3 DNA is TGTGCCAGCTCACCAGCGGGAGGGCCGTCCTACGAGCAGTACTTC. Translated, it gives CASSPAGGPSYEQYF.

CDR3 nucleotides: TGCGCCAGCAGCGGTGGGACAGGGGTCAATCAGCCCCAGCATTTT. Translated: CASSGGTGVNQPQHF. This chain joins TRBV5-1 and TRBJ1-5, with 10 bases fitting TRBD1. The CDR3 is 15 amino acids. The junction had 4 bases not matched to a gene; V was cut back by 4 bases and J by 3 bases. CDR1 is SGHRS and CDR2 is YFSETQ in the germline V gene.

V usage is TRBV30 and J usage is TRBJ2-2, with D tentatively TRBD1 or TRBD2 (5 bases each). CDR1 is GTSNPN, CDR2 SVGIG, per germline (reference sequence). Trimming removed 5 bases at V and 6 bases at J, with 13 bases between. This CDR3 comprises 13 residues. The CDR3, as DNA: TGTGCCTGGCGGGCGGGCAGGGCCGGGGAGCTGTTTTTT. Its translation is CAWRAGRAGELFF.

V usage is TRBV18 and J usage is TRBJ2-5, with no clear D. CDR3 length: 13 residues. V was pared by 3 bases and J by 1 base, with 6 bases between. Germline CDR1 reads KGHSH; CDR2 reads LQKENI. CDR3 sequence: CASSPRTQETQYF. The CDR3 coding sequence is TGTGCCAGCTCACCGAGGACCCAAGAGACCCAGTACTTC.

V and J are TRBV28 and TRBJ1-5; a possible D gene is TRBD1 (6 bases). The CDR3 is 17 amino acids. Germline CDR1 reads MDHEN; CDR2 reads SYDVKM. V was shortened by 6 bases and J by 6 bases, with 24 bases between the two germline ends. The DNA for the CDR3 is TGTGCCAGCAGCACGGAGGGGGTTTTTCAATCGGGTCAGCCCCAGCATTTT. Amino acids: CASSTEGVFQSGQPQHF.